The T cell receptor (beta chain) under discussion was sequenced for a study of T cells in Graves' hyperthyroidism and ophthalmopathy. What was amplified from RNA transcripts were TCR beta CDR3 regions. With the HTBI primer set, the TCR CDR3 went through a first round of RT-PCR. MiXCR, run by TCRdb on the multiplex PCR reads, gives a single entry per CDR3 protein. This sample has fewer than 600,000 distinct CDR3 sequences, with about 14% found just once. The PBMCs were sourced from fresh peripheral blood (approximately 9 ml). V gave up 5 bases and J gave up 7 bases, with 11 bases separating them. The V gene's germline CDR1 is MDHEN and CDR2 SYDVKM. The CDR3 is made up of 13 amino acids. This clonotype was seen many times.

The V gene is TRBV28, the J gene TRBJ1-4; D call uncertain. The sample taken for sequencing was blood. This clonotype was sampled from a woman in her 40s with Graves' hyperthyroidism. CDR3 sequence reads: CASSQGGGEKLFF. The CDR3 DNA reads TGTGCCAGCAGTCAAGGCGGTGGTGAAAAACTGTTTTTT.